These 8 T cell receptor beta chains were sequenced from one sample in a study of T-cell reconstitution after alpha-beta-depleted transplantation in children. A TCRbeta library incorporating unique molecular identifiers was prepared. TCRdb reanalysed the PCR reads using MiXCR and keeps one entry per CDR3 protein. The sample shows just under 250,000 distinct CDR3 sequences, 20% to 30% of them seen only once. The sequenced sample was PBMCs, obtained before TCRalphabeta/CD19-depleted stem cell transplant. All receptors come from a girl between 2 and 10 years old with Fanconi anemia, due to receive a stem cell transplant.

The table lists this clonotype with many counts. The chain employs TRBV29-1 and TRBJ2-1; TRBD2 agrees at 13 bases. Germline trimming cut 4 bases from V and 6 bases from J; bases unmatched to any gene: 18. From germline, CDR1 is SQVTM and CDR2 ANQGSEA. CDR3 length: 19 residues. CDR3 nucleotides: TGCAGCGTTGTAAGGCCGGGACTAGCGGGATCCTTGTGGGGCAATGAGCAGTTCTTC. Encoded protein: CSVVRPGLAGSLWGNEQFF.

This sequence joins TRBV20-1 and TRBJ2-1; D uncertain. Germline V gene lookup returns CDR1 DFQATT and CDR2 SNEGSKA (reference sequence). Trimming took off 5 bases at V and 7 bases at J, with 9 bases between the two ends. This CDR3 comprises 11 residues. CDR3 sequence reads: CSAWLRNEQFF. The CDR3 coding sequence is TGCAGTGCTTGGTTGCGAAATGAGCAGTTCTTC.

This clonotype was picked up a small number of times. This chain connects TRBV10-3 to TRBJ2-5; 12 bases fit TRBD1. V gave up 4 bases and J gave up 5 bases; unmatched junction bases: 11. The CDR3 has 17 residues. Germline CDR1 reads ENHRY; CDR2 reads SYGVKD. The CDR3 DNA is TGTGCCATCAGTGCGGGTGGGGGACAGGGGGCGCGGGAGACCCAGTACTTC. The encoded protein is CAISAGGGQGARETQYF.

The genes are TRBV4-2 and TRBJ2-5, with D tentatively TRBD2 (5 bases). There are 15 residues in the CDR3. V shed 0 bases and J shed 2 bases, with 10 bases lying between them. CDR1 is LGHNA and CDR2 is YNFKEQ in the germline V gene. CDR3 protein: CASSQDTSGQETQYF. Here the CDR3 DNA reads TGTGCCAGCAGCCAAGATACCAGCGGACAAGAGACCCAGTACTTC.

This clonotype showed up just a few times. The chain is built from TRBV28 and TRBJ2-5; D is uncertain. The CDR3 is 15 residues long. Germline-derived CDR1 and CDR2 are MDHEN and SYDVKM. Between the trimmed V and J ends, which lost 5 bases and 3 bases, there was a span of 16 bases. Here the CDR3 reads CASSPLNEKEETQYF. CDR3 DNA: TGTGCCAGCAGTCCCCTCAACGAGAAGGAAGAGACCCAGTACTTC.

This clonotype was picked up many times. The CDR3 protein is CASTRIGLAGDTQYF. CDR3 DNA: TGTGCCAGCACCCGAATCGGACTAGCAGGAGATACGCAGTATTTT. The rearrangement uses TRBV21-1 and TRBJ2-3. TRBV21-1 is given as a pseudogene. The CDR3 runs to 15 residues.

The V call is TRBV29-1, the J call TRBJ2-5, with D perhaps being TRBD1 or TRBD2 (5 bases each). CDR1 is SQVTM and CDR2 is ANQGSEA in the germline V gene. The CDR3 extends over 14 amino acids. The ends were cut back, 4 bases at V and 1 base at J, with 13 bases in the middle. In nucleotides, the CDR3 is TGCAGCGTTGCGATTTGGGACGTCCAAGAGACCCAGTACTTC. This sequence encodes CSVAIWDVQETQYF.

The chain couples TRBV20-1 to TRBJ2-3; no clear D. Germline V gives CDR1 DFQATT, CDR2 SNEGSKA (reference sequence). The CDR3 runs to 15 residues. Trimming shortened V by 5 bases and J by 4 bases, and 19 bases separated the two germline ends. The CDR3: CSASFPSAAPDTQYF. CDR3 sequence (DNA): TGCAGTGCTTCCTTCCCTAGTGCGGCACCAGATACGCAGTATTTT.